This passage covers 8 T cell receptor beta chains from one sample sequenced in a study of technical replicates of blood from a few donors. The protocol was immunoSEQ multiplex PCR, while the TCRdb copy is restricted to in-frame clones and leaves out a portion. The sample has more than 65,000 clones, 80% to 95% seen once. Source material: T cells isolated from PBMCs. Receptors originate from a human donor in good health.

This clone was observed a few times. The chain links TRBV18 to TRBJ1-1; weak D call: TRBD1 (6 bases). The germline V and J ends were trimmed by 3 bases and 1 base, with 12 bases remaining between them. CDR3 size: 15 residues. The germline CDR1 and CDR2 sequences are KGHSH and LQKENI. The CDR3 spells CASSPMTGSNTEAFF. Here the CDR3 DNA reads TGTGCCAGCTCACCGATGACAGGCTCGAACACTGAAGCTTTCTTT.

CDR3 nucleotides: TGCGCCAGCAGCTCCTCTAGCGGGAATTACGAGCAGTACTTC. It encodes CASSSSSGNYEQYF. This chain uses TRBV5-1 with TRBJ2-7; 9 bases are a match to TRBD2. The V gene end was trimmed by 3 bases and the J gene end by 4 bases; junction bases not matched to a gene: 5. The CDR3 has 14 residues. Germline CDR1 and CDR2: SGHRS and YFSETQ.

The chain recombines TRBV7-2 with TRBJ2-7; D uncertain. CDR1 and CDR2 from the germline V gene are SGHTA and FQGNSA. Trimming removed 2 bases from V and 0 bases from J, with 8 bases in between. The length of the CDR3 is 14 residues. The CDR3 loop is CASSLNYNSYEQYF. DNA of the CDR3: TGTGCCAGCAGCTTAAACTATAACTCCTACGAGCAGTACTTC.

This clone was recorded only once. The V call is TRBV5-1, the J call TRBJ2-1, with TRBD2 identical over 11 bases. This CDR3 is 16 amino acids long. V was clipped by 5 bases and J by 0 bases; unmatched bases: 4. Germline lookup yields CDR1 SGHRS and CDR2 YFSETQ. CDR3 nucleotides: TGCGCCAGCAGAGATACTAGCGGGGGCTCCTACAATGAGCAGTTCTTC. It encodes CASRDTSGGSYNEQFF.

The CDR3 sequence: CASSLGPLGPNRVDTEAFF. The CDR3 region has the DNA TGTGCCAGCAGCTTAGGGCCGCTCGGTCCCAATAGAGTTGACACTGAAGCTTTCTTT. This chain joins TRBV7-3 and TRBJ1-1; D remains ambiguous. Trimming shortened V by 2 bases and J by 3 bases, and 25 bases separated the two germline ends. From germline, CDR1 is SGHTA and CDR2 FQGTGA. The CDR3 has 19 residues.

The J gene is TRBJ1-2, the V gene TRBV9, with 7 bases lining up with TRBD1. The germline V gene has CDR1 SGDLS and CDR2 YYNGEE. V was clipped by 3 bases and J by 6 bases; unmatched bases: 2. The CDR3 spans 12 residues. In DNA, the CDR3 is TGTGCCAGCAGCGGGGACAGAGATGGCTACACCTTC. Translating it yields CASSGDRDGYTF.

The table lists this clone with a count of one. The J gene is TRBJ2-7, the V gene TRBV27; TRBD2 matches at 8 bases. CDR1 MNHEY and CDR2 SMNVEV come from the germline V gene (reference sequence). Germline trimming cut 5 bases from V and 4 bases from J; bases unmatched to any gene: 10. This CDR3 contains 15 residues. CDR3 in DNA: TGTGCCAGCAGTGCGGTGGGAGCGGGAGATTACGAGCAGTACTTC. Translation gives CASSAVGAGDYEQYF.

For the CDR3, the DNA is TGTGCCAGCAGCGTGGGGGGACAGAACTACGAGCAGTACTTC. Translated, it gives CASSVGGQNYEQYF. This chain joins TRBV9 and TRBJ2-7; D may be TRBD1 (7 bases). Germline V lookup: CDR1 SGDLS, CDR2 YYNGEE. CDR3 length: 14 residues. V was trimmed by 2 bases and J by 3 bases, leaving 12 bases between them.